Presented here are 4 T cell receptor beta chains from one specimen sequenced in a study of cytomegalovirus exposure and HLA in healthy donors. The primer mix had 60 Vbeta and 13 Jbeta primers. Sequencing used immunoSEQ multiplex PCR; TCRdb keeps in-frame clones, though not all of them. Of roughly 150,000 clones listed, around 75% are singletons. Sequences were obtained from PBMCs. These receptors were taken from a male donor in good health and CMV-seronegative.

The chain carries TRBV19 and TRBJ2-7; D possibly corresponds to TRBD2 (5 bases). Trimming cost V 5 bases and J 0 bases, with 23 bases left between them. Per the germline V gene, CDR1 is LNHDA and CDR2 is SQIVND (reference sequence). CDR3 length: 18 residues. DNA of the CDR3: TGTGCCAGTAGTCCGCCATGGTATCCTACACGGGGCTCCTACGAGCAGTACTTC. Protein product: CASSPPWYPTRGSYEQYF.

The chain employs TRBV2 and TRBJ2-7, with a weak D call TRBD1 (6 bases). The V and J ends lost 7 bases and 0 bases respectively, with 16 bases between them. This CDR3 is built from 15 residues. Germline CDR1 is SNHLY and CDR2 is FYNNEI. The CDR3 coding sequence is TGTGCCAGCACCTACGAAGGGACACCCTCCTACGAGCAGTACTTC. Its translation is CASTYEGTPSYEQYF.

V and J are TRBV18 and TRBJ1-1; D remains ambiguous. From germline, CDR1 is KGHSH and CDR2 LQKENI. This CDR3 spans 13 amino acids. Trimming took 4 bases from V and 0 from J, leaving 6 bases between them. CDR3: CASSLQLNTEAFF. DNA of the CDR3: TGTGCCAGCTCACTACAGTTGAACACTGAAGCTTTCTTT.

In nucleotides, the CDR3 is TGTGCCAGCAGCAAAAGGACTAGCGGGGGGTTGGGCCGAGAGACCCAGTACTTC. This sequence encodes CASSKRTSGGLGRETQYF. The chain joins TRBV7-2 to TRBJ2-5, with TRBD2 matching 14 bases. Germline V gives CDR1 SGHTA, CDR2 FQGNSA. The CDR3 has 18 residues. The trim removed 5 bases at V and 4 bases at J, leaving 12 bases unmatched. Using reference TRBV7-2 and TRBJ2-5 for the parts outside the CDR3, the full variable domain is GAGVSQSPSNKVTEKGKDVELRCDPISGHTALYWYRQSLGQGLEFLIYFQGNSAPDKSGLPSDRFSAERTGGSVSTLTIQRTQQEDSAVYLCASSKRTSGGLGRETQYFGPGTRLLVL.